The rows below give T cell receptor beta chains drawn from one sample of a study of PD-1 blockade in classical Hodgkin lymphoma. Profiled with immunoSEQ multiplex PCR; TCRdb holds only in-frame clones, not every one. The table includes around 25,000 clones, approximately 72% detected once. The source was peripheral blood mononuclear cells (PBMCs), collected before the fourth cycle of nivolumab. The receptors here all came from a human donor with classical Hodgkin lymphoma. Both conserved end residues are part of each CDR3. Fields, in order: V gene, J gene, clone size, D gene, CDR3 DNA, CDR3 protein. D genes are given only for firm matches. Clone size is stated in some rows and not others, as once, few, many or a class when expanded.

v_call: TRBV6-1; j_call: TRBJ1-4; clone_size: NA; d_call: NA; cdr3_nt: TGTGCCAGCAGCTCCGAAGGGGCAACTAATGAAAAACTGTTTTTT; cdr3_aa: CASSSEGATNEKLFF
v_call: TRBV28; j_call: TRBJ1-3; clone_size: NA; d_call: NA; cdr3_nt: TGTGCCAGCAGATTGGCAGGGAGCTCTGGAAACACCATATATTTT; cdr3_aa: CASRLAGSSGNTIYF
v_call: TRBV6-5; j_call: TRBJ1-1; clone_size: NA; d_call: NA; cdr3_nt: TGTGCCAGCAGTTACCTGCCGATGAACACTGAAGCTTTCTTT; cdr3_aa: CASSYLPMNTEAFF
v_call: TRBV4-1; j_call: TRBJ2-2; clone_size: NA; d_call: NA; cdr3_nt: TGCGCCAGCAGCCTAACAGGCCCGCTGACGTCGAACACCGGGGAGCTGTTTTTT; cdr3_aa: CASSLTGPLTSNTGELFF
v_call: TRBV2; j_call: TRBJ2-2; clone_size: few; d_call: NA; cdr3_nt: TGTGCCAGCGGCTTACAGGGTCGAAGCACCGGGGAGCTGTTTTTT; cdr3_aa: CASGLQGRSTGELFF
v_call: TRBV5-5; j_call: TRBJ2-1; clone_size: NA; d_call: NA; cdr3_nt: TGTGCCAGCAGCTTAAAACAGGGAGGGCAGTTCTTC; cdr3_aa: CASSLKQGGQFF
v_call: TRBV15; j_call: TRBJ1-5; clone_size: once; d_call: NA; cdr3_nt: TGTGCCACCAGCAGAGATCCGGGTCCCCTTAGCAATCAGCCCCAGCATTTT; cdr3_aa: CATSRDPGPLSNQPQHF
v_call: TRBV7-9; j_call: TRBJ2-2; clone_size: NA; d_call: TRBD1; cdr3_nt: TGTGCCAGCAGCTCGCCCGCCGGGACAGTTAACACCGGGGAGCTGTTTTTT; cdr3_aa: CASSSPAGTVNTGELFF
v_call: TRBV6-6; j_call: TRBJ2-1; clone_size: NA; d_call: NA; cdr3_nt: TGTGCCAGCGGAAAAAGGGATGAGCAGTTCTTC; cdr3_aa: CASGKRDEQFF
v_call: TRBV15; j_call: TRBJ2-2; clone_size: NA; d_call: TRBD1; cdr3_nt: TGTGCCACCAGCTCCCCCCCGGGGACAGGGGAGTATACCGGGGAGCTGTTTTTT; cdr3_aa: CATSSPPGTGEYTGELFF
v_call: TRBV5-1; j_call: TRBJ1-6; clone_size: NA; d_call: TRBD1; cdr3_nt: TGCGCCAGCAGCTCGTTACAGGGGCCCAATTCACCCCTCCACTTT; cdr3_aa: CASSSLQGPNSPLHF
v_call: TRBV7-9; j_call: TRBJ2-1; clone_size: NA; d_call: NA; cdr3_nt: TGTGCCAGCGGCGGTCAGGCGAACTCCTACAATGAGCAGTTCTTC; cdr3_aa: CASGGQANSYNEQFF
v_call: TRBV2; j_call: TRBJ2-1; clone_size: few; d_call: TRBD2; cdr3_nt: TGTGCCAGCAGGGAGCGGGGGGGTACCTACAATGAGCAGTTCTTC; cdr3_aa: CASRERGGTYNEQFF
v_call: TRBV5-1; j_call: TRBJ2-3; clone_size: few; d_call: TRBD2; cdr3_nt: TGCGCCAGCACCCTAGCGGGGGCCGCTAGCACAGATACGCAGTATTTT; cdr3_aa: CASTLAGAASTDTQYF
v_call: TRBV28; j_call: TRBJ2-2; clone_size: few; d_call: NA; cdr3_nt: TGTGCCAGCAGTTTTGAAAAGGGCGGCACCGGGGAGCTGTTTTTT; cdr3_aa: CASSFEKGGTGELFF
v_call: TRBV7-9; j_call: TRBJ2-7; clone_size: medium-sized; d_call: NA; cdr3_nt: TGTGCCAGCAGCTTAGACCTCCTCGGGGACAACGAGCAGTACTTC; cdr3_aa: CASSLDLLGDNEQYF